The following is a TCR beta chain sequence with its context. Authors' methods: Counts of nucleated cells, estimated from reference gene primer amplification, were obtained. Clones were sequenced by immunoSEQ multiplex PCR, and TCRdb holds only the in-frame ones, with some missing. That table gives V, J and clone size, and the DNA gave D and trimming. The table records over 200,000 clones, more than 65% of them present only once. This specimen comes from a study of blood T cell repertoires in COVID-19. Whole-study context: Acute-phase and convalescent COVID-19 samples originated in the United States, Italy and Spain. PBMCs, B-cell-depleted T cells, or T cells were the source of the cDNA or gDNA that made up the material.

The CDR3 totals 12 residues. V was pared by 0 bases and J by 5 bases, with 5 bases between. CDR1 SGHRS and CDR2 YFSETQ come from the germline V gene. The specimen sequenced was peripheral blood. The V gene is TRBV5-1, the J gene TRBJ1-2; D not certain. The TCR sequence derives from a man in his fifties with active or convalescent COVID-19. The CDR3 spells CASSLDAYGYTF. CDR3 DNA: TGCGCCAGCAGCTTGGATGCGTATGGCTACACCTTC.